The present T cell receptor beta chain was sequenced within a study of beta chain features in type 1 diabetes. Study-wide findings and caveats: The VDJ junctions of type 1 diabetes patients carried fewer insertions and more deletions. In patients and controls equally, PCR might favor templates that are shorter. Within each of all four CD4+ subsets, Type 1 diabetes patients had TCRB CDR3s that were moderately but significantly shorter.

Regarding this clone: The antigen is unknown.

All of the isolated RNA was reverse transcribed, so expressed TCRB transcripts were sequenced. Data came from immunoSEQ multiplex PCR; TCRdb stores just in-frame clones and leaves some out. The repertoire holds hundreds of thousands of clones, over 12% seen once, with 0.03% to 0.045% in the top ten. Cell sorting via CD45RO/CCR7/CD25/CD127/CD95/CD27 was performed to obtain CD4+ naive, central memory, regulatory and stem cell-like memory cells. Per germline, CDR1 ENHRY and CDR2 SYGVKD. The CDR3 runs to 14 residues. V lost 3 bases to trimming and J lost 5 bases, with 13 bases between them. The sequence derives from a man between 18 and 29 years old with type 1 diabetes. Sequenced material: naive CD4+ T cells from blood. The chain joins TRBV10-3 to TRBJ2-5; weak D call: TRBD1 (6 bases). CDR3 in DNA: TGTGCCATCAGTGATCAGACAGGCCGGGAGACCCAGTACTTC. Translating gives CAISDQTGRETQYF.